One sample yielded the 18 T cell receptor beta chains listed below, sequenced in a study of blood T cell repertoires in COVID-19. TCRdb's table, derived via immunoSEQ multiplex PCR, lists solely in-frame clones and lacks some. The profile covers some 45,000 clones, with about 90% appearing a single time and 13% to 15% taken by the ten largest. The source material was peripheral blood. The origin of the receptors is a human donor in a cohort sampled during active COVID-19.

The CDR3 DNA reads TGTGCCAGCTCACCAAAGGAGGTTGTAGGTAATGAAAAACTGTTTTTT. This encodes CASSPKEVVGNEKLFF. The J gene is TRBJ1-4, the V gene TRBV18; no firm D call. V was pared by 2 bases and J by 4 bases, with 14 bases between. Germline CDR1 and CDR2: KGHSH and LQKENI. This CDR3 spans 16 amino acids.

This chain joins TRBV3-1 (or the pseudogene TRBV3-2) and TRBJ2-7; D may be TRBD2 (6 bases). Germline assignment: CDR1 LGHDT and CDR2 YNNKEL (reference sequence). V shed 3 bases and J shed 7 bases, with 7 bases lying between them. The CDR3 runs to 11 residues. The CDR3 reads CASSHAGEQYF. The DNA for the CDR3 is TGTGCCAGCAGCCACGCGGGGGAGCAGTACTTC.

The chain employs TRBV3-1 (or the pseudogene TRBV3-2) and TRBJ2-2; TRBD2 might be the D (5 bases). The CDR3 consists of 15 residues. Germline assignment: CDR1 LGHDT and CDR2 YNNKEL (reference sequence). The V end was cut by 4 bases, the J end by 6 bases, with 15 bases between. CDR3 amino acids: CASSLTSIGAGELFF. The CDR3 coding sequence is TGTGCCAGCAGCCTCACATCAATCGGGGCCGGGGAGCTGTTTTTT.

V is TRBV11-3 and J is TRBJ2-4; the match to TRBD2 covers 7 bases. The V gene end was trimmed by 7 bases and the J gene end by 0 bases; junction bases not matched to a gene: 12. The CDR3 runs to 17 residues. CDR1 and CDR2 (germline): SGHNT, YENEEA. The CDR3 spells CASTHPRDYIAKNIQYF. CDR3 nucleotides: TGTGCCAGCACCCACCCCCGGGACTATATAGCCAAAAACATTCAGTACTTC.

The CDR3, as DNA: TGTGCCAGCAGTGAAGATTACCGGGAGCTCTGGGGCTCCTCCTACGAGCAGTACTTC. It yields the protein CASSEDYRELWGSSYEQYF. The chain links TRBV6-1 to TRBJ2-7, with a tentative D call TRBD2 (6 bases). The CDR3 totals 19 residues. From germline, CDR1 is MNHNS and CDR2 SASEGT. V was clipped by 1 base and J by 0 bases, with 22 bases between them.

V usage is TRBV3-1 (or the pseudogene TRBV3-2) and J usage is TRBJ2-7; possible D gene TRBD2, 7 bases. This CDR3 comprises 13 residues. Trimming removed 2 bases at V and 7 bases at J, with 12 bases between. CDR1 is LGHDT, CDR2 YNNKEL, per germline (reference sequence). The CDR3 DNA reads TGTGCCAGCAGCCAACGGGGGGCGGGAGAGCAGTACTTC. Encoded protein: CASSQRGAGEQYF.

The chain links TRBV30 to TRBJ1-3; the D gene is possibly TRBD1 (5 bases). Germline values: CDR1 GTSNPN, CDR2 SVGIG (reference sequence). The CDR3 has 12 amino acids. V was clipped by 8 bases and J by 3 bases, with 11 bases between them. CDR3: CAAQRGGNTIYF. The DNA of the CDR3 is TGTGCCGCGCAAAGGGGTGGAAACACCATATATTTT. Full variable domain (remainder filled in from reference TRBV30 and TRBJ1-3): SQTIHQWPATLVQPVGSPLSLECTVEGTSNPNLYWYRQAAGRGLQLLFYSVGIGQISSEVPQNLSASRPQDRQFILSSKKLLLSDSGFYLCAAQRGGNTIYFGEGSWLTVV.

The V gene is TRBV10-2, the J gene TRBJ1-2; D is unresolved. Per the germline V gene, CDR1 is WSHSY and CDR2 is SAAADI. Trimming stripped 2 bases from V and 8 bases from J, with 18 bases between. This CDR3 contains 15 residues. As DNA, the CDR3 is TGCGCCAGCAGTGAGAGTACTAGGACGGGTGAGGGCTACACCTTC. Protein product: CASSESTRTGEGYTF.

J is TRBJ2-7 and V is TRBV23-1; no firm D call. TRBV23-1 qualifies as an ORF whose function is uncertain. The CDR3 runs to 11 residues. Trimming took 2 bases from V and 6 from J, leaving 5 bases between them. Here the CDR3 reads CASSQGREQYF. DNA for the CDR3: TGCGCCAGCAGTCAAGGGCGCGAGCAGTACTTC.

The CDR3 region is CASSRSGQEKTYEQYF. CDR3 in DNA: TGTGCCAGCAGTAGATCCGGACAGGAAAAGACCTACGAGCAGTACTTC. The chain is built from TRBV27 and TRBJ2-7; 7 bases are shared with TRBD1. This CDR3 has 16 amino acids. CDR1 is MNHEY and CDR2 is SMNVEV in the germline V gene (reference sequence). V gave up 5 bases and J gave up 2 bases; unmatched junction bases: 12.

This sequence joins TRBV19 and TRBJ1-6; 11 positions match TRBD1. Trimming cost V 7 bases and J 8 bases; bases outside gene matches: 7. The CDR3 is made up of 15 amino acids. CDR1 and CDR2 from the germline V gene are LNHDA and SQIVND (reference sequence). In DNA form, the CDR3 reads TGTGCCAGTAAACCGGGACAGGGGGTTGATTCACCCCTCCACTTT. Translation gives CASKPGQGVDSPLHF.

The CDR3 DNA is TGCGCCAGCGGTCGACTAGCCCCCACAGATACGCAGTATTTT. It codes for CASGRLAPTDTQYF. The genes are TRBV5-1 and TRBJ2-3; 7 bases are a match to TRBD2. Germline values: CDR1 SGHRS, CDR2 YFSETQ. V dropped 7 bases and J dropped 2; count of bases not matched to a gene: 7. The length of the CDR3 is 14 residues.

The J gene is TRBJ2-2, the V gene TRBV24-1, with D perhaps TRBD1 (5 bases). Germline loops: CDR1 KGHDR, CDR2 SFDVKD. Deletions cut 6 bases from V and 8 bases from J, with 9 bases between. The CDR3 extends over 12 amino acids. CDR3 protein: CATSKGNGELFF. CDR3 sequence (DNA): TGTGCCACCAGTAAGGGGAATGGGGAGCTGTTTTTT.

The V and J genes are TRBV25-1 and TRBJ2-3; possibly TRBD2 for D (6 bases). The CDR3 has 16 amino acids. CDR1 is MGHDK and CDR2 is SYGVNS in the germline V gene. Trimming removed 5 bases from V and 0 bases from J, with 15 bases in between. The CDR3 nucleotides read TGTGCCAGCAGTCCGGGACTTGGGGTGAGCACAGATACGCAGTATTTT. The encoded protein is CASSPGLGVSTDTQYF.

The V call is TRBV2, the J call TRBJ1-1; no clear D gene. The germline CDR1 and CDR2 sequences are SNHLY and FYNNEI. The CDR3 is made up of 13 amino acids. The V and J ends lost 4 bases and 3 bases respectively, with 9 bases between them. The CDR3 DNA follows: TGTGCCAGCAGTGGAGGGCTGGACACTGAAGCTTTCTTT. Its translation is CASSGGLDTEAFF.

CDR3 residues: CASSLDPGQGRSGYTF. The CDR3, as DNA: TGTGCCAGCAGCTTAGACCCGGGACAGGGTCGGAGTGGCTACACCTTC. V and J are TRBV5-4 and TRBJ1-2; 9 nucleotides line up with TRBD1. V shed 2 bases and J 7 bases; nucleotides not matched to a gene: 12. There are 16 residues in the CDR3. CDR1 SGHNT and CDR2 YYREEE come from the germline V gene (reference sequence).

The chain recombines TRBV11-3 with TRBJ1-1; 8 bases map to TRBD1. Germline V lookup: CDR1 SGHNT, CDR2 YENEEA. J lost 1 base, V lost 5 bases, and 3 bases had no gene match. The CDR3 contains 14 residues. This CDR3 is CASSETGENTEAFF. DNA for the CDR3: TGTGCCAGCAGCGAGACAGGGGAGAACACTGAAGCTTTCTTT.

This clone has only one observation. V is TRBV12-3 or TRBV12-4 and J is TRBJ2-3, with D possibly being TRBD1 (5 bases). CDR3 length equals 13 residues. V was trimmed by 6 bases and J by 9 bases, leaving 16 bases between them. For the CDR3, the DNA is TGTGCCAGCAGGCCAGGGCCAGCTGAGACGCAGTATTTT. Translation gives CASRPGPAETQYF.